The TCR beta chain under discussion was sequenced for a study of long-term antiretroviral therapy in people with HIV. Points on this clone: Its antigen is unknown.

Broader study findings: Blood obtained between the mid-2000s and the late 2010s may reflect older ART regimens. Pre-ART expanded clones dominated the repertoire at every time point. Participants lacked recorded data on ART adherence, viral resistance or therapy changes.

Every specimen held between roughly 0.95-10 million cryopreserved PBMC. These were thawed and washed before DNA extraction. CDR1 is MNHEY, CDR2 SVGAGI, per germline. Trimming took off 6 bases at V and 4 bases at J, with 6 bases between the two ends. CDR3 length: 12 amino acids. Survey-level resolution applied to immunoSEQ assay v3.0. Data came from immunoSEQ multiplex PCR; TCRdb stores just in-frame clones and leaves some out. Among about 16,000 clones listed, over 75% were seen once. The gene calls are TRBV6-5 and TRBJ2-2, with D tentatively TRBD1 (5 bases). Material: unsorted PBMCs, obtained 0.7 years before starting antiretroviral therapy. The receptor comes from a man between 50 and 59 years old with HIV. The DNA of the CDR3 is TGTGCCAGCAGGGACACCACCGGGGAGCTGTTTTTT. Translated, it gives CASRDTTGELFF.